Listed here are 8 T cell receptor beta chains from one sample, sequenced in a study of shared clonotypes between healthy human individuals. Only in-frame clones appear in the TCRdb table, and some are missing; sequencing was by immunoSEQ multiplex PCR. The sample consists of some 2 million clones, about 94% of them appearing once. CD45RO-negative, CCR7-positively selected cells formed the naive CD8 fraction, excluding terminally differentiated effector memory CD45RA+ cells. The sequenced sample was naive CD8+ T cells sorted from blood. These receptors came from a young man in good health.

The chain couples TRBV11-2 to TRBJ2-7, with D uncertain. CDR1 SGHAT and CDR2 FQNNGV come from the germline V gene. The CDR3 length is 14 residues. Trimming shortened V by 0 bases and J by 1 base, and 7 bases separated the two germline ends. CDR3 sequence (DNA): TGTGCCAGCAGCTTAGAGCTAGGGTCCTACGAGCAGTACTTC. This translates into CASSLELGSYEQYF.

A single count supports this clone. CDR3 residues: CASRPIVGSGTEAFF. Written as DNA, the CDR3 is TGTGCCAGCAGGCCAATTGTGGGGTCGGGCACTGAAGCTTTCTTT. V and J are TRBV28 and TRBJ1-1; D is undetermined. V shed 6 bases and J shed 4 bases, with 18 bases lying between them. Germline loops: CDR1 MDHEN, CDR2 SYDVKM. The CDR3 has 15 residues.

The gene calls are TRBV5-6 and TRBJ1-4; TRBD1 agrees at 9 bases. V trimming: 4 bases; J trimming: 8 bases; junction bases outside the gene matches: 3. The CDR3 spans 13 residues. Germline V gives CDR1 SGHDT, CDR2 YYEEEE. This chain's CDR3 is CASSTGQGEKLFF. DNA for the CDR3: TGTGCCAGCAGCACGGGACAGGGCGAAAAACTGTTTTTT.

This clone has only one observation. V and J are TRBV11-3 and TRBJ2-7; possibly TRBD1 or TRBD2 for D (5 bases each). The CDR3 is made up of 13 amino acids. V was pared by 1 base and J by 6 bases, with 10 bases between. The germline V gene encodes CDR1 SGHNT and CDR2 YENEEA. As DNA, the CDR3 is TGTGCCAGCAGCTTAGTTAATGGGGGCGAGCAGTACTTC. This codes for CASSLVNGGEQYF.

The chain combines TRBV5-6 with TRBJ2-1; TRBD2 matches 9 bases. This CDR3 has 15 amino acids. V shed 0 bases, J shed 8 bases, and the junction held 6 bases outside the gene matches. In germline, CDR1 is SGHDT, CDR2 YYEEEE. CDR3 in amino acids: CASSLGGLARDEQFF. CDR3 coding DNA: TGTGCCAGCAGCTTGGGGGGACTAGCCAGGGATGAGCAGTTCTTC.

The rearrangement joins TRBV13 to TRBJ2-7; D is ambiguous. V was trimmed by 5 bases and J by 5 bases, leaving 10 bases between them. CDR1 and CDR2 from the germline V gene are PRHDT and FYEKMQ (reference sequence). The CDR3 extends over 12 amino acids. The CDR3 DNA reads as TGTGCCAGCAGCCCCTTAGGCGACGAGCAGTACTTC. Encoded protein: CASSPLGDEQYF.

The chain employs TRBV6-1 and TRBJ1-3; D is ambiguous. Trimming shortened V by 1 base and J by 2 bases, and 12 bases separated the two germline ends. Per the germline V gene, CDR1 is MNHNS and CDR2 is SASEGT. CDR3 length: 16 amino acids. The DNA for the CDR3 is TGTGCCAGCAGTGAAGAGATATATCGTCCTGGAAACACCATATATTTT. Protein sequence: CASSEEIYRPGNTIYF.

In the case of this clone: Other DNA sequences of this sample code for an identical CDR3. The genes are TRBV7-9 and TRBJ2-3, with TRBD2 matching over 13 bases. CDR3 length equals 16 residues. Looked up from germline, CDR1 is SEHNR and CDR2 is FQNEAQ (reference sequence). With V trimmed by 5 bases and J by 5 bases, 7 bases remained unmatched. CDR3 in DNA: TGTGCCAGCAGCCTACTAGCGGGGGGGCCAGGAGATACGCAGTATTTT. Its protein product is CASSLLAGGPGDTQYF.